A selection of T cell receptor beta chains follows, all from one sample in a study of blood T cells in healthy people across ages. A single record per CDR3 protein comes from TCRdb applying MiXCR to the 5' RACE reads. The table has roughly 860,000 distinct CDR3 sequences, less than 80% seen once. The sequencing input was blood. These receptors originate from a young man in good health. The CDR3 runs from the conserved cysteine through the conserved F or W. Fields, in order: D gene, V gene, clone size, J gene, CDR3 length, CDR3 DNA, CDR3 protein. The D gene is left open where the match is weak. Clone size is shown for a subset of rows, as once, few, many or a class of expanded clone.

>TRBD2|TRBV7-9|-|TRBJ2-7|15
TGTGCCAGCGGACGGGGGGGCAGCTCCTACAATGAGCAGTACTTC
CASGRGGSSYNEQYF
>-|TRBV4-2|-|TRBJ1-4|13
TGTGCCAGCAGCCAAGGTTTTGGCGCGTCACTGTTTTTT
CASSQGFGASLFF
>TRBD2|TRBV7-9|-|TRBJ2-1|17
TGTGCCAGCAGCTCGTCCATCGGCGGGGGTTCCTACAATGAGCAGTTCTTC
CASSSSIGGGSYNEQFF
>-|TRBV4-3|-|TRBJ2-7|14
TGCGCCAGCAGCCAAGATCGGGTATACAATGAGCAGTACTTC
CASSQDRVYNEQYF
>-|TRBV5-4|-|TRBJ2-1|15
TGTGCCAGCAGTCAGGGGGGCTATCGGAACAATGAGCAGTTCTTC
CASSQGGYRNNEQFF
>-|TRBV4-3|-|TRBJ1-1|16
TGCGCCAGCAGCCAAGATAATCCGAGGAGGAACACTGGAGCTTTCTTT
CASSQDNPRRNTGAFF
>-|TRBV5-1|-|TRBJ1-1|16
TGCGCCAGCAGCTTGGGTGGGAGAACGTGGGGCACTGAAGCTTTCTTT
CASSLGGRTWGTEAFF
>TRBD1|TRBV5-1|-|TRBJ2-7|15
TGCGCCAGCAGCCCGGGACAGAGCTCCTACAATGAGCAGTACTTC
CASSPGQSSYNEQYF
>-|TRBV6-2/TRBV6-3|-|TRBJ2-7|15
TGTGCCAGCAGTTTAAGGACTCAGAGCTCCTACGAGCAGTACTTC
CASSLRTQSSYEQYF
>-|TRBV11-2|-|TRBJ2-7|13
TGTGCCAGCAGCTCCCCAGGGGTGAGCGAGCAGTACTTC
CASSSPGVSEQYF
>TRBD2|TRBV7-3|-|TRBJ2-1|17
TGTGCCAGCAGCGTCCTAGCGGGGGGTCACTCCTACAATGAGCAGTTCTTC
CASSVLAGGHSYNEQFF
>-|TRBV7-3|-|TRBJ2-3|13
TGTGCCAGCAGCATTGGGACTGGAGATACGCAGTATTTT
CASSIGTGDTQYF
>TRBD2|TRBV6-1|-|TRBJ2-3|15
TGTGCCAGCACTCACGGGGGGGCCGGGTCGGATACGCAGTATTTT
CASTHGGAGSDTQYF
>-|TRBV7-2|few|TRBJ2-5|13
TGTGCCAGCAGCCCCGACCTCCAAGAGACCCAGTACTTC
CASSPDLQETQYF
>-|TRBV6-5|-|TRBJ2-7|14
TGTGCCAGCAGTTACTCGTCAGGGCGCTACGAGCAGTACTTC
CASSYSSGRYEQYF
>TRBD1|TRBV4-3|-|TRBJ1-1|15
TGCGCCAGCAGCCAAGCTGGCAGGGGGGGGACTGAAGCTTTCTTT
CASSQAGRGGTEAFF
>-|TRBV29-1|-|TRBJ2-7|13
TGCAGCACGACGGTAAGCTCCTACAATGAGCAGTACTTC
CSTTVSSYNEQYF
>TRBD1|TRBV25-1|-|TRBJ1-5|16
TGTGCCAGCAGTGATTCTACCGGGACAGGGAGTCAGCCCCAGCATTTT
CASSDSTGTGSQPQHF
>-|TRBV20-1|-|TRBJ2-1|16
TGCAGTGCTAGGTCTTATACTCAGGCCCGTGCAAATGAGCAGTTCTTC
CSARSYTQARANEQFF
>-|TRBV5-1|few|TRBJ2-5|14
TGCGCCAGCAGCTTCGGGGGGCGCCGAGAGACCCAGTACTTC
CASSFGGRRETQYF
>TRBD2|TRBV12-3/TRBV12-4|-|TRBJ2-1|15
TGTGCCAGCAGAACCCGGGGTAGCGGGGGCAATGAGCAGTTCTTC
CASRTRGSGGNEQFF
>-|TRBV5-6|-|TRBJ2-7|15
TGTGCCAGCAAGTCGGGGGCGGGGGCGACCTACGAGCAGTACTTC
CASKSGAGATYEQYF
>-|TRBV27|-|TRBJ1-5|15
TGTGCCAGCAGTTTAGTAGGTACAGCAAATCAGCCCCAGCATTTT
CASSLVGTANQPQHF
>-|TRBV20-1|few|TRBJ1-2|15
TGCAGTGCTAGTCGCCGAGACGGCCCTAACTATGGCTACACCTTC
CSASRRDGPNYGYTF
>TRBD1|TRBV6-6|few|TRBJ2-4|16
TGTGCCAGCAGTTACTCGAGGGACAGACCAAAAAACATTCAGTACTTC
CASSYSRDRPKNIQYF